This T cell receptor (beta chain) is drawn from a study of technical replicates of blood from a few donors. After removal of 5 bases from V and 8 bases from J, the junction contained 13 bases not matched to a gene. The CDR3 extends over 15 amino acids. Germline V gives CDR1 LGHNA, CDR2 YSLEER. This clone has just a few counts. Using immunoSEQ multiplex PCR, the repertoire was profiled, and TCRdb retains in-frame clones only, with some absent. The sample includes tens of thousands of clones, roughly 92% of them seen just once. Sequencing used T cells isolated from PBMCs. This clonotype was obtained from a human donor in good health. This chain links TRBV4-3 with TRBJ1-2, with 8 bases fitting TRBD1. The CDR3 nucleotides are TGCGCCAGCAGCATGTCTGTCCAGGGGGCAGGAGGCTACACCTTC. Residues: CASSMSVQGAGGYTF.